These 10 T cell receptor beta chains originate from one sample sequenced in a study of control samples from healthy donors and cancer patients. Assay: immunoSEQ multiplex PCR; the TCRdb copy retains only in-frame clones and omits some. The sample has about 28,000 clones, 91% seen once. Sequencing input: PBMCs. The source is a man aged 50 or older with lung cancer.

This clone was seen only once. The chain recombines TRBV5-1 with TRBJ1-6, with D unclear. This CDR3 comprises 13 residues. Germline-derived CDR1 and CDR2 are SGHRS and YFSETQ. Trimming pared 0 bases from V and 6 bases from J, leaving 4 bases between. CDR3 protein: CASSLDGNSPLHF. The CDR3 DNA reads as TGCGCCAGCAGCTTGGATGGTAATTCACCCCTCCACTTT.

This chain connects TRBV12-3 or TRBV12-4 to TRBJ1-1; D might be TRBD1 (5 bases). The CDR3 length is 13 residues. V dropped 1 base and J dropped 5 bases, with 8 bases sitting between them. The chain's CDR3 is CASSLVGGTEAFF. In nucleotides, the CDR3 is TGTGCCAGCAGTTTAGTTGGGGGTACTGAAGCTTTCTTT.

The J gene is TRBJ1-5, the V gene TRBV11-2; D not certain. The germline V gene encodes CDR1 SGHAT and CDR2 FQNNGV. The CDR3 has 12 amino acids. Trimming took off 2 bases at V and 6 bases at J, with 5 bases between the two ends. CDR3 in amino acids: CASSLLGQPQHF. As DNA, the CDR3 is TGTGCCAGCAGCTTACTTGGTCAGCCCCAGCATTTT.

This chain links TRBV20-1 with TRBJ1-1; 7 bases agree with TRBD1. The junction had 4 bases not matched to a gene; V was cut back by 3 bases and J by 3 bases. This CDR3 is built from 13 residues. From germline, CDR1 is DFQATT and CDR2 SNEGSKA (reference sequence). The chain's CDR3 is CSASETGDTEAFF. The CDR3 DNA sequence: TGCAGTGCTAGTGAAACAGGGGACACTGAAGCTTTCTTT.

The rearrangement links TRBV11-2 to TRBJ1-1; D is unclear. V was pared by 5 bases and J by 5 bases, with 9 bases between. Germline V gene sequence: CDR1 SGHAT, CDR2 FQNNGV. The CDR3 runs 12 residues. The CDR3 reads CASSPMGTEAFF. The CDR3 nucleotides are TGTGCCAGCAGCCCCATGGGGACTGAAGCTTTCTTT.

The chain is built from TRBV10-3 and TRBJ1-6, with D perhaps matching TRBD1 (6 bases). Trimming shortened V by 4 bases and J by 8 bases, and 12 bases separated the two germline ends. Germline CDR1 ENHRY, CDR2 SYGVKD. The CDR3 loop spans 14 amino acids. The CDR3 nucleotides read TGTGCCATCAGTGTGCAGGGGATGGATTCACCCCTCCACTTT. The encoded protein is CAISVQGMDSPLHF.

Remarks on this clone: Germline is not matched at one junction end, which may reflect a read error. The sample carries other DNA sequences with the same CDR3. The V and J genes are TRBV5-1 and TRBJ1-3, with TRBD1 as a possible D gene (5 bases). Per the germline V gene, CDR1 is SGHRS and CDR2 is YFSETQ. The CDR3 spans 15 residues. The CDR3 here is CASSLDKGTGNTIYF. In nucleotides, the CDR3 is TGCGCCAGCAGCTTGGACAAGGGGACGGGAAACACTATATATTTT.

This chain joins TRBV14 and TRBJ2-7; no clear D. CDR3 length: 14 residues. From germline, CDR1 is SGHDN and CDR2 FVKESK. With 2 bases removed from V and 5 bases from J, the gap between germline ends came to 13 bases. This CDR3 reads CASSQWKASDEQYF. Here the CDR3 DNA reads TGTGCCAGCAGCCAATGGAAGGCTTCGGACGAGCAGTACTTC.

This chain connects TRBV7-9 to TRBJ2-3, with 11 positions matching TRBD2. This CDR3 contains 16 residues. Germline V gene lookup returns CDR1 SEHNR and CDR2 FQNEAQ (reference sequence). J was trimmed by 2 bases and V by 1 base; bases with no gene match: 2. The CDR3: CASSLGLAGITDTQYF. CDR3 sequence (DNA): TGTGCCAGCAGCTTAGGACTAGCGGGGATCACAGATACGCAGTATTTT.

The chain joins TRBV6-5 to TRBJ2-7; D possibly corresponds to TRBD1 (5 bases). Germline CDR1 MNHEY, CDR2 SVGAGI. Trimming removed 6 bases from V and 2 bases from J, with 17 bases in between. The CDR3 covers 15 residues. In nucleotides, the CDR3 is TGTGCCAGCAGCGCGAACCTGGACACCCCCTACGAGCAGTACTTC. It specifies CASSANLDTPYEQYF.